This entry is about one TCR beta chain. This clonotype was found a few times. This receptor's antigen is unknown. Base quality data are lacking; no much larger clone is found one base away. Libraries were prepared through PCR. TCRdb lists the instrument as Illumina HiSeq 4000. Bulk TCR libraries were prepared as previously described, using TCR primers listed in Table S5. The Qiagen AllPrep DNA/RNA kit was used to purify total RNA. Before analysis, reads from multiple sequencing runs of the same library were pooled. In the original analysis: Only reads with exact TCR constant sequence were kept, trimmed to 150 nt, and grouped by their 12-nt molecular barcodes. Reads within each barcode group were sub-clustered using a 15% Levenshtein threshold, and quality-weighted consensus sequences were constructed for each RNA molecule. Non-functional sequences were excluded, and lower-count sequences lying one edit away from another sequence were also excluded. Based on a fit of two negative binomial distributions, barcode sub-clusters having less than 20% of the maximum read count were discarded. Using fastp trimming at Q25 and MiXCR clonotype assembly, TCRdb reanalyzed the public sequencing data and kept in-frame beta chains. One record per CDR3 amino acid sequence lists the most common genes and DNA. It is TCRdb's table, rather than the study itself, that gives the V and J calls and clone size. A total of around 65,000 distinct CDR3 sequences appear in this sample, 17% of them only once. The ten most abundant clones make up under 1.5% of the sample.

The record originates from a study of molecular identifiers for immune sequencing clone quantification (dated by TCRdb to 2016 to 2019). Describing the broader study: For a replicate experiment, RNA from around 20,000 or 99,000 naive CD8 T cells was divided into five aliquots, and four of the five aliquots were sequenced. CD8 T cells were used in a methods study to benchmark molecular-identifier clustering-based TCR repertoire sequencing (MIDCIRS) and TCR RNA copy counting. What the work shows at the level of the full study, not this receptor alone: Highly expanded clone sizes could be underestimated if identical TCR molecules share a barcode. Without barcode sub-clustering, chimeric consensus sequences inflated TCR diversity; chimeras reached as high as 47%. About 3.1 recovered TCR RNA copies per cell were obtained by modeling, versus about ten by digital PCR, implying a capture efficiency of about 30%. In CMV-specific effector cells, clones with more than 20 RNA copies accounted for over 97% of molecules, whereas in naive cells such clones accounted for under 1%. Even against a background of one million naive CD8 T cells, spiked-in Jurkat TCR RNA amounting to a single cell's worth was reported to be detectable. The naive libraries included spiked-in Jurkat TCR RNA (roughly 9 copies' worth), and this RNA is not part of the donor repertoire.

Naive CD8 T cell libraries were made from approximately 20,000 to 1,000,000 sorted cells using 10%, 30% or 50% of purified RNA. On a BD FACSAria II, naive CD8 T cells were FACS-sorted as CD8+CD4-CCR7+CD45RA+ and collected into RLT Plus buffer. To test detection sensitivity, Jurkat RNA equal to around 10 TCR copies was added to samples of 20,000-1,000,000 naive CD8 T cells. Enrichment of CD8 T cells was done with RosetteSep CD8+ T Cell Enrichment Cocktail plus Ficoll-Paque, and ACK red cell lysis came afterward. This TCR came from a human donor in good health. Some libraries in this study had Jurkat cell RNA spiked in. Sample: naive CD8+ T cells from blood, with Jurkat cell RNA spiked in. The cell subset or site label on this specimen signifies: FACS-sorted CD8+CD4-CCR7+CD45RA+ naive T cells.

The DNA sequence reads TGCAGTGCTAGAGATTTCAGGAACACCATATATTTT. It specifies CSARDFRNTIYF. Recombination connected TRBV20-1 to TRBJ1-3; the D gene assignment is ambiguous. V gives up 0 bases and J gives up 7 bases, and the segment between their germline ends measures 7 bases. Spanning cysteine to phenylalanine, the CDR3 consists of 12 amino acids. Left in the record is the CDR3 DNA by itself, 36 bases read in frame from the first base. From the germline V gene (reference sequence), CDR1 is DFQATT and CDR2 is SNEGSKA.